One sample yielded the 13 T cell receptor beta chains listed below, sequenced in a study of blood T cell repertoires in COVID-19. The protocol was immunoSEQ multiplex PCR, while the TCRdb copy is restricted to in-frame clones and leaves out a portion. The sample shows 200,000 to 250,000 clones, 82% of them seen only once. The sequencing input was PBMCs or T cells enriched from blood (not recorded which). These receptors all come from a woman in her sixties or seventies who had recovered from COVID-19.

In its sample, this clone was seen a few times. J is TRBJ1-2 and V is TRBV11-2; D is unresolved. V lost 5 bases to trimming and J lost 8 bases, with 12 bases between them. This CDR3 region has 12 residues. The germline gives CDR1 SGHAT, CDR2 FQNNGV. The CDR3 spells CASSREGSGYTF. CDR3 DNA: TGTGCCAGCAGCCGTGAGGGAAGCGGCTACACCTTC.

The J gene is TRBJ1-1, the V gene TRBV5-4, with D hard to call. V was shortened by 4 bases and J by 0 bases, with 13 bases between the two germline ends. This CDR3 spans 15 amino acids. Germline CDR1 reads SGHNT; CDR2 reads YYREEE (reference sequence). The CDR3 nucleotides read TGTGCCAGCAGCCCGGAAGCGGGTATGAACACTGAAGCTTTCTTT. The encoded protein is CASSPEAGMNTEAFF.

The rearrangement uses TRBV7-9 and TRBJ2-2; 7 bases are a match to TRBD1. The ends lost 8 bases at V and 6 bases at J; junction bases unmatched: 12. There are 15 residues in the CDR3. Germline loops: CDR1 SEHNR, CDR2 FQNEAQ (reference sequence). Here the CDR3 reads CASPPGGSRAGELFF. CDR3 bases: TGTGCCAGCCCCCCAGGGGGTAGCAGGGCCGGGGAGCTGTTTTTT.

In this sample, this clone turned up once. This chain connects TRBV11-2 to TRBJ2-7, with 7 bases aligning to TRBD2. The germline CDR1 and CDR2 sequences are SGHAT and FQNNGV. The CDR3 covers 15 residues. V lost 0 bases and J lost 2; bases outside the gene matches: 4. The CDR3 nucleotides read TGTGCCAGCAGCTTAGAGCTAGCGGTGACCTACGAGCAGTACTTC. Protein: CASSLELAVTYEQYF.

V gene TRBV5-1 combines with J gene TRBJ1-3; possible D gene TRBD1, 6 bases. V was cut by 0 bases and J by 4 bases, with 17 bases left in between. Germline V gene lookup returns CDR1 SGHRS and CDR2 YFSETQ. CDR3 length: 17 residues. The CDR3 DNA reads as TGCGCCAGCAGCTTGGAAATAGGGGGGGCCTCCGGAAACACCATATATTTT. This translates into CASSLEIGGASGNTIYF.

This chain connects TRBV19 to TRBJ2-3; 7 nucleotides agree with TRBD1. The CDR3 runs to 14 residues. V dropped 7 bases and J dropped 6; count of bases not matched to a gene: 10. Germline V gene lookup returns CDR1 LNHDA and CDR2 SQIVND (reference sequence). DNA of the CDR3: TGTGCCAGTACCATGAGGGGGCCGGATGATACGCAGTATTTT. It encodes CASTMRGPDDTQYF.

This clone was seen once. The chain combines TRBV10-1 with TRBJ2-3; 10 nucleotides agree with TRBD1. This CDR3 is built from 16 residues. CDR1 is WNHNN, CDR2 SYGVQD, per germline (reference sequence). J was trimmed by 6 bases and V by 5 bases; bases with no gene match: 11. The CDR3 nucleotides are TGCGCCAGCAGTCCGATCTGGGACAGGGGAGAGGATACGCAGTATTTT. The encoded protein is CASSPIWDRGEDTQYF.

The rearrangement links TRBV10-3 to TRBJ1-4; 7 nucleotides align to TRBD1. J lost 7 bases, V lost 2 bases, and 1 base had no gene match. Germline CDR1 ENHRY, CDR2 SYGVKD. The CDR3 loop spans 13 amino acids. The CDR3 bases are TGTGCCATCAGTGAGGGGACAGTTGAAAAACTGTTTTTT. Its protein product is CAISEGTVEKLFF.

The V and J genes are TRBV5-4 and TRBJ2-2; 14 bases fit TRBD2. After removal of 2 bases from V and 4 bases from J, the junction contained 1 base not matched to a gene. Looked up from germline, CDR1 is SGHNT and CDR2 is YYREEE (reference sequence). The CDR3 has 16 residues. CDR3 protein: CASSLGLAGGTGELFF. CDR3 coding DNA: TGTGCCAGCAGCTTAGGACTAGCGGGGGGCACCGGGGAGCTGTTTTTT. Drawing the rest from reference TRBV5-4 and TRBJ2-2, the complete variable domain is ETGVTQSPTHLIKTRGQQVTLRCSSQSGHNTVSWYQQALGQGPQFIFQYYREEENGRGNFPPRFSGLQFPNYSSELNVNALELDDSALYLCASSLGLAGGTGELFFGEGSRLTVL.

This rearrangement joins TRBV4-3 to TRBJ1-2; TRBD1 matches 9 bases. V trimming: 4 bases; J trimming: 1 base; junction bases outside the gene matches: 4. The CDR3 spans 15 residues. Germline CDR1 is LGHNA and CDR2 is YSLEER. Here the CDR3 reads CASSLDRGDNYGYTF. The CDR3 DNA reads TGCGCCAGCAGCCTGGACAGGGGCGATAACTATGGCTACACCTTC.

The gene calls are TRBV5-1 and TRBJ2-5; possible D gene TRBD2, 6 bases. The CDR3 has 14 residues. Germline assignment: CDR1 SGHRS and CDR2 YFSETQ. The V gene lost 7 bases and the J gene lost 3 bases, with 16 bases spanning the gap. CDR3 DNA sequence: TGCGCCAGCCGCATTGTTGGAGGGAAAGAGACCCAGTACTTC. Protein sequence: CASRIVGGKETQYF.

This clone showed up just a few times. The rearrangement joins TRBV5-4 to TRBJ2-1; 11 nucleotides match TRBD2. The CDR3 contains 15 residues. V was pared by 0 bases and J by 9 bases, with 5 bases of the junction left unmatched. Germline V gene lookup returns CDR1 SGHNT and CDR2 YYREEE (reference sequence). As DNA, the CDR3 is TGTGCCAGCAGCTTGGTTAGCGGGGGGGCTGGTGAGCAGTTCTTC. Protein product: CASSLVSGGAGEQFF.

This clone was recorded once. The chain recombines TRBV19 with TRBJ2-1; TRBD2 matches 8 bases. CDR1 and CDR2 from the germline V gene are LNHDA and SQIVND (reference sequence). The length of the CDR3 is 16 residues. Unmatched junction bases numbered 8, after V lost 2 bases and J lost 5 bases. CDR3 in DNA: TGTGCCAGTAGTATACGGAGCGGGAGAAGTAACAATGAGCAGTTCTTC. This codes for CASSIRSGRSNNEQFF. Filled out from reference TRBV19 and TRBJ2-1, the complete variable domain reads DGGITQSPKYLFRKEGQNVTLSCEQNLNHDAMYWYRQDPGQGLRLIYYSQIVNDFQKGDIAEGYSVSREKKESFPLTVTSAQKNPTAFYLCASSIRSGRSNNEQFFGPGTRLTVL.